This T cell receptor beta chain was recorded in a study of Ad26.COV2.S vaccination and SARS-CoV-2 variants. Clones were read by immunoSEQ multiplex PCR, and TCRdb kept only the in-frame ones, dropping some. The sample carries about 240,000 clones, more than 75% recorded once. Trimming at V came to 3 bases and at J to 6 bases, leaving 4 bases not matched to a gene. The CDR3 is made up of 13 amino acids. The germline gives CDR1 DFQATT, CDR2 SNEGSKA (reference sequence). Treatment specified: 15 to 20 received Ad26.COV2.S at low or high dose, single or two shots; 5 received placebo; per-sample allocation not given. Specimens were obtained on day 63 following the first vaccine or placebo injection.

The clonotype was recovered from a person aged 18 to 59 who received the Ad26.COV2.S COVID-19 vaccine or a placebo. The V call is TRBV20-1, the J call TRBJ2-7; 11 bases match TRBD2. The sample in question was peripheral blood, obtained in a trial of Ad26.COV2.S vaccine versus placebo. The CDR3 here is CSASLAGGREQYF. The CDR3 DNA sequence: TGCAGTGCTAGTTTAGCGGGAGGGCGCGAGCAGTACTTC.